The 30 T cell receptor beta chains below were found in one sample sequenced in a study of OX40 agonist ivuxolimab in advanced cancers. Clones were sequenced by immunoSEQ multiplex PCR, and TCRdb holds only the in-frame ones, with some missing. The table includes approximately 84,000 clones, approximately 89% detected once. The sample in question was CD4+ or CD8+ T cells sorted from blood, obtained in a trial of the OX40 agonist ivuxolimab. The receptor source for this set is an adult with an advanced solid tumor such as melanoma, head and neck, liver or kidney cancer.

The gene calls are TRBV5-4 and TRBJ1-2, with D possibly TRBD1 on 5 matching bases. The CDR3 extends over 17 amino acids. The V gene lost 4 bases and the J gene lost 4 bases, with 23 bases spanning the gap. Germline V gene data show CDR1 as SGHNT and CDR2 as YYREEE (reference sequence). The CDR3 loop reads CASSPQVQVTDIYGYTF. In DNA form, the CDR3 reads TGTGCCAGCAGCCCGCAAGTCCAGGTGACAGACATCTATGGCTACACCTTC.

The chain couples TRBV7-2 to TRBJ1-1, with D possibly being TRBD1 (5 bases). Trimming shortened V by 5 bases and J by 3 bases, and 16 bases separated the two germline ends. The CDR3 is 15 amino acids. Germline values: CDR1 SGHTA, CDR2 FQGNSA. In nucleotides, the CDR3 is TGTGCCAGCAGCGTCTTCACAGGCCGTGACACTGAAGCTTTCTTT. It codes for CASSVFTGRDTEAFF.

For the CDR3, the DNA is TGTGCCAGCAGCCCAGCCTCCGCACTCTACGAGCAGTACTTC. This translates into CASSPASALYEQYF. V is TRBV14 and J is TRBJ2-7; no clear D. The germline V and J ends were trimmed by 4 bases and 3 bases, with 13 bases remaining between them. This CDR3 comprises 14 residues. In germline, CDR1 is SGHDN, CDR2 FVKESK. The whole variable domain, filled in from reference TRBV14 and TRBJ2-7, reads EAGVTQFPSHSVIEKGQTVTLRCDPISGHDNLYWYRRVMGKEIKFLLHFVKESKQDESGMPNNRFLAERTGGTYSTLKVQPAELEDSGVYFCASSPASALYEQYFGPGTRLTVT.

Remarks on this clone: Other DNA sequences in this specimen translate into the identical CDR3. The chain is built from TRBV6-5 and TRBJ1-6, with 8 bases identical to TRBD1. The germline V gene encodes CDR1 MNHEY and CDR2 SVGAGI. The CDR3 is 13 residues long. The junction had 1 base not matched to a gene; V was cut back by 6 bases and J by 6 bases. CDR3 loop: CASRDRVNSPLHF. Here the CDR3 DNA reads TGTGCCAGCAGGGACAGGGTTAATTCACCCCTCCACTTT.

The J gene is TRBJ1-1, the V gene TRBV11-2; perhaps TRBD1 as D (6 bases). Between the trimmed V and J ends, which lost 1 base and 10 bases, there was a span of 13 bases. This CDR3 is built from 13 residues. Germline V lookup: CDR1 SGHAT, CDR2 FQNNGV. CDR3 loop: CASSLVSGATAFF. The CDR3 DNA reads TGTGCCAGCAGCTTAGTCTCGGGGGCAACAGCTTTCTTT. The whole variable domain, remainder taken from reference TRBV11-2 and TRBJ1-1, is EAGVAQSPRYKIIEKRQSVAFWCNPISGHATLYWYQQILGQGPKLLIQFQNNGVVDDSQLPKDRFSAERLKGVDSTLKIQPAKLEDSAVYLCASSLVSGATAFFGQGTRLTVV.

V usage is TRBV9 and J usage is TRBJ1-1; D gene uncertain. Germline CDR1 and CDR2: SGDLS and YYNGEE. Trimming removed 2 bases at V and 3 bases at J, with 8 bases between. The CDR3 loop spans 13 amino acids. The CDR3 DNA is TGTGCCAGCAGCGTGTACGGGGACACTGAAGCTTTCTTT. It translates to CASSVYGDTEAFF.

This clone was picked up one time. This chain uses TRBV5-5 with TRBJ2-7; the D gene could be TRBD1 or TRBD2 (5 bases each). The germline V gene encodes CDR1 SGHKS and CDR2 YYEKEE (reference sequence). This CDR3 contains 17 residues. Trimming left V 1 base short and J 4 bases short, with 21 bases between. CDR3 loop: CASSLSPGTVRAYEQYF. The CDR3 nucleotides read TGTGCCAGCAGCTTGTCCCCGGGAACAGTCAGGGCTTACGAGCAGTACTTC.

The chain employs TRBV5-8 and TRBJ1-1, with D perhaps matching TRBD1 (5 bases). The germline V gene encodes CDR1 SGHTS and CDR2 YDEGEE. V was clipped by 2 bases and J by 5 bases, with 16 bases between them. CDR3 size: 15 residues. The CDR3 DNA follows: TGTGCCAGCAGCTTAGGGACGCGGGGGGATACTGAAGCTTTCTTT. This codes for CASSLGTRGDTEAFF.

This chain connects TRBV19 to TRBJ2-7, with D perhaps matching TRBD2 (5 bases). V dropped 8 bases and J dropped 5 bases, with 16 bases sitting between them. The V gene's germline CDR1 is LNHDA and CDR2 SQIVND (reference sequence). This CDR3 is 13 amino acids long. The CDR3 DNA reads TGTGCCAGTGGACTGTCCGGGCTAGACGAGCAGTACTTC. Its protein product is CASGLSGLDEQYF.

This chain links TRBV4-2 with TRBJ2-4; weak D call: TRBD2 (5 bases). This CDR3 is built from 18 residues. In germline, CDR1 is LGHNA, CDR2 YNFKEQ. With 1 base removed from V and 0 bases from J, the gap between germline ends came to 16 bases. CDR3 in DNA: TGTGCCAGCAGCCAAGCCATTGGGAGCGGCATAGCCAAAAACATTCAGTACTTC. Translated: CASSQAIGSGIAKNIQYF.

The chain is built from TRBV7-7 and TRBJ2-5, with D possibly being TRBD2 (6 bases). Deletions cut 2 bases from V and 5 bases from J, with 12 bases between. The CDR3 runs 14 residues. The germline gives CDR1 SSHAT, CDR2 FNYEAQ (reference sequence). This CDR3 is CASSLTLAEETQYF. As DNA, the CDR3 is TGTGCCAGCAGCTTAACACTAGCCGAGGAGACCCAGTACTTC. The full variable domain, rest sourced from reference TRBV7-7 and TRBJ2-5, is GAGVSQSPRYKVTKRGQDVTLRCDPISSHATLYWYQQALGQGPEFLTYFNYEAQPDKSGLPSDRFSAERPEGSISTLTIQRTEQRDSAMYRCASSLTLAEETQYFGPGTRLLVL.

This chain uses TRBV18 with TRBJ2-4; TRBD2 matches at 7 bases. The CDR3 consists of 13 residues. Per germline, CDR1 KGHSH and CDR2 LQKENI. J lost 5 bases, V lost 3 bases, and 1 base had no gene match. As DNA, the CDR3 is TGTGCCAGCTCACCCGCGGGAGAAAACATTCAGTACTTC. Its translation: CASSPAGENIQYF.

V and J are TRBV2 and TRBJ1-4; D is possibly TRBD1 (6 bases). Germline CDR1 is SNHLY and CDR2 is FYNNEI. This CDR3 is built from 15 residues. Trimming shortened V by 6 bases and J by 7 bases, and 18 bases separated the two germline ends. Here the CDR3 DNA reads TGTGCCAGCAGCAAGTCCCGGGACATTTTTGAAAAACTGTTTTTT. This encodes CASSKSRDIFEKLFF. The entire variable domain, with the rest obtained from reference TRBV2 and TRBJ1-4, is as follows: EPEVTQTPSHQVTQMGQEVILRCVPISNHLYFYWYRQILGQKVEFLVSFYNNEISEKSEIFDDQFSVERPDGSNFTLKIRSTKLEDSAMYFCASSKSRDIFEKLFFGSGTQLSVL.

This clone was recorded a few times. The V gene is TRBV5-1, the J gene TRBJ1-4, with TRBD1 as a possible D gene (6 bases). Between the trimmed V and J ends, which lost 2 bases and 5 bases, there was a span of 10 bases. The CDR3 is 14 amino acids. Germline CDR1 SGHRS, CDR2 YFSETQ. The CDR3 region is CASSFGRGNEKLFF. CDR3 nucleotide sequence: TGCGCCAGCAGCTTTGGTAGGGGGAATGAAAAACTGTTTTTT.

This chain uses TRBV9 with TRBJ1-3; D is unresolved. Germline assignment: CDR1 SGDLS and CDR2 YYNGEE. The CDR3 runs 14 residues. The V gene lost 4 bases and the J gene lost 2 bases, with 10 bases spanning the gap. CDR3 in DNA: TGTGCCAGCAGCCTGCAGGCTGCTGGAAACACCATATATTTT. Its protein is CASSLQAAGNTIYF.

The V and J genes are TRBV6-6 and TRBJ2-7; 10 nucleotides align to TRBD2. The CDR3 contains 14 residues. The germline V gene encodes CDR1 MNHNY and CDR2 SVGAGI (reference sequence). Trimming cost V 6 bases and J 0 bases; bases outside gene matches: 2. The CDR3 sequence: CASRLAGSSYEQYF. Here the CDR3 DNA reads TGTGCCAGCAGACTAGCGGGGAGCTCCTACGAGCAGTACTTC.

The chain recombines TRBV11-2 with TRBJ2-7; a possible D gene is TRBD2 (5 bases). CDR3 size: 15 residues. CDR1 SGHAT and CDR2 FQNNGV come from the germline V gene. V dropped 0 bases and J dropped 2 bases, with 11 bases sitting between them. CDR3 nucleotides: TGTGCCAGCAGCTTAGACCTAGCTCCAACCTACGAGCAGTACTTC. Amino acid sequence: CASSLDLAPTYEQYF.

The CDR3 protein is CASSEAAGTRGYTF. Here the CDR3 DNA reads TGTGCCAGCAGTGAAGCTGCGGGGACAAGGGGCTACACCTTC. The genes are TRBV6-1 and TRBJ1-2; tentative D call: TRBD1 (6 bases). The CDR3 loop spans 14 amino acids. V lost 0 bases and J lost 8, with 13 bases in between. From germline, CDR1 is MNHNS and CDR2 SASEGT.

The chain recombines TRBV9 with TRBJ1-5; D gene ambiguous. Trimming stripped 1 base from V and 4 bases from J, with 12 bases between. From germline, CDR1 is SGDLS and CDR2 YYNGEE. The CDR3 consists of 15 residues. CDR3 bases: TGTGCCAGCAGCGTATCCCCCGACCTAAATCAGCCCCAGCATTTT. Translation: CASSVSPDLNQPQHF.

The gene calls are TRBV9 and TRBJ2-2, with 7 bases fitting TRBD2. Per the germline V gene, CDR1 is SGDLS and CDR2 is YYNGEE. The CDR3 totals 16 residues. Losses at the gene ends were 0 bases for V and 4 bases for J; bases not matched to a gene: 6. In nucleotides, the CDR3 is TGTGCCAGCAGCGTAGTGGGGGGGTTCCGCACCGGGGAGCTGTTTTTT. Its translation is CASSVVGGFRTGELFF.

The V and J genes are TRBV7-3 and TRBJ2-2, with TRBD1 as a possible D gene (6 bases). This CDR3 has 14 residues. Germline V gene lookup returns CDR1 SGHTA and CDR2 FQGTGA. Trimming took 1 base from V and 5 from J, leaving 8 bases between them. For the CDR3, the DNA is TGTGCCAGCAGCTTAAACAGGGTGACCGGGGAGCTGTTTTTT. As protein: CASSLNRVTGELFF.

The chain joins TRBV5-1 to TRBJ2-7; D could derive from TRBD1 or TRBD2 (6 bases each). The CDR3 length is 15 residues. Germline lookup yields CDR1 SGHRS and CDR2 YFSETQ. Deletions cut 0 bases from V and 3 bases from J, with 13 bases between. The CDR3 bases are TGCGCCAGCAGCTTGGTTTCCGGGGGCGGCTACGAGCAGTACTTC. Its protein is CASSLVSGGGYEQYF.

This sequence joins TRBV5-6 and TRBJ1-1; D ambiguous. Germline CDR1 and CDR2: SGHDT and YYEEEE. The length of the CDR3 is 14 residues. V lost 0 bases and J 4 bases, leaving 10 bases between the germline ends. The CDR3 sequence is CASSLVTLGTEAFF. In nucleotides, the CDR3 is TGTGCCAGCAGCTTGGTCACCCTGGGCACTGAAGCTTTCTTT.

This rearrangement joins TRBV5-1 to TRBJ1-6, with a tentative D call TRBD1 (5 bases). The CDR3 is 14 residues long. V gave up 3 bases and J gave up 9 bases, with 13 bases separating them. The germline V gene encodes CDR1 SGHRS and CDR2 YFSETQ. CDR3 protein: CASSYQGSGSPLHF. The CDR3 nucleotides read TGCGCCAGCAGCTACCAGGGTAGTGGTTCACCCCTCCACTTT. The variable domain in full, completed from reference TRBV5-1 and TRBJ1-6, reads KAGVTQTPRYLIKTRGQQVTLSCSPISGHRSVSWYQQTPGQGLQFLFEYFSETQRNKGNFPGRFSGRQFSNSRSEMNVSTLELGDSALYLCASSYQGSGSPLHFGNGTRLTVT.

The chain combines TRBV5-5 with TRBJ1-4; D gene unclear. The ends were cut back, 7 bases at V and 5 bases at J, with 15 bases in the middle. Germline-derived CDR1 and CDR2 are SGHKS and YYEKEE (reference sequence). This CDR3 contains 14 residues. This CDR3 reads CASGPGPLNEKLFF. As DNA, the CDR3 is TGTGCCAGCGGTCCTGGTCCTTTAAATGAAAAACTGTTTTTT. The whole variable domain, remainder taken from reference TRBV5-5 and TRBJ1-4, is DAGVTQSPTHLIKTRGQQVTLRCSPISGHKSVSWYQQVLGQGPQFIFQYYEKEERGRGNFPDRFSARQFPNYSSELNVNALLLGDSALYLCASGPGPLNEKLFFGSGTQLSVL.

The rearrangement links TRBV7-9 to TRBJ1-3; a possible D gene is TRBD1 (6 bases). The V end was cut by 4 bases, the J end by 2 bases, with 12 bases between. The CDR3 runs to 15 residues. The germline CDR1 and CDR2 sequences are SEHNR and FQNEAQ (reference sequence). The chain's CDR3 is CASSSGDAAGNTIYF. The CDR3 DNA is TGTGCCAGCAGCTCAGGGGATGCCGCTGGAAACACCATATATTTT.

J is TRBJ2-7 and V is TRBV10-2; D may be TRBD2 (5 bases). The CDR3 contains 13 residues. CDR1 is WSHSY, CDR2 SAAADI, per germline. V lost 4 bases to trimming and J lost 2 bases, with 9 bases between them. Here the CDR3 DNA reads TGCGCCAGCAGTGGGGAGATCCCCTACGAGCAGTACTTC. It specifies CASSGEIPYEQYF.

The chain has TRBV10-1 and TRBJ2-3, with no clear D. The CDR3 contains 14 residues. The V end lost 2 bases, the J end lost 3 bases, and 9 bases lay between the germline ends. Looked up from germline, CDR1 is WNHNN and CDR2 is SYGVQD (reference sequence). CDR3 sequence: CASSEGQITDTQYF. CDR3 sequence (DNA): TGCGCCAGCAGTGAGGGGCAGATTACAGATACGCAGTATTTT.

The chain carries TRBV28 and TRBJ2-6; D is uncertain. The germline CDR1 and CDR2 sequences are MDHEN and SYDVKM. The CDR3 consists of 18 residues. With 4 bases removed from V and 0 bases from J, the gap between germline ends came to 16 bases. The DNA of the CDR3 is TGTGCCAGCAGTTATGTGAAACATACACTCTCTGGGGCCAACGTCCTGACTTTC. This translates into CASSYVKHTLSGANVLTF.

The chain joins TRBV6-1 to TRBJ2-3; 12 bases are a match to TRBD2. The V gene end was trimmed by 2 bases and the J gene end by 0 bases; junction bases not matched to a gene: 6. Germline CDR1 is MNHNS and CDR2 is SASEGT. The CDR3 has 18 residues. CDR3 region: CASSEWTSGIASTDTQYF. CDR3 sequence (DNA): TGTGCCAGCAGTGAATGGACTAGCGGGATCGCTAGCACAGATACGCAGTATTTT.